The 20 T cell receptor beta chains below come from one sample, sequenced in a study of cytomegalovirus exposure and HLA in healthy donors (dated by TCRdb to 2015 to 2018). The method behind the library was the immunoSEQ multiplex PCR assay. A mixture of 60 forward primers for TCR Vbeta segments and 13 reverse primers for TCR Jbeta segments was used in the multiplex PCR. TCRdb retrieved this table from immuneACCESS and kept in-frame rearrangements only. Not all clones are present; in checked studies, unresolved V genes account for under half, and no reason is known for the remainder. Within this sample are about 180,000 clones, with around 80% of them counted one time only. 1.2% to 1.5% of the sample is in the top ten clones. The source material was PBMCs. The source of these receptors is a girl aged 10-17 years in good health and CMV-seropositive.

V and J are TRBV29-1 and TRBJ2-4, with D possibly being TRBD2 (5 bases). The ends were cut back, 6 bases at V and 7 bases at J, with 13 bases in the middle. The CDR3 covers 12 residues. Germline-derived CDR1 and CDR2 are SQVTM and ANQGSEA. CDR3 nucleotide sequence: TGCAGCGTGACGGGAACAGCGAACATTCAGTACTTC. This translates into CSVTGTANIQYF.

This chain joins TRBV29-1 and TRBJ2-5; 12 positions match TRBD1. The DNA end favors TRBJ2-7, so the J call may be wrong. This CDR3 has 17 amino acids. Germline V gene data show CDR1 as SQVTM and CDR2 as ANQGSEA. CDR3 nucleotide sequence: TGCAGCGTGGCCTTTCGGGACAGGGGGCTTCCCTCCTACGAGCAGTACTTC. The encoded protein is CSVAFRDRGLPSYEQYF.

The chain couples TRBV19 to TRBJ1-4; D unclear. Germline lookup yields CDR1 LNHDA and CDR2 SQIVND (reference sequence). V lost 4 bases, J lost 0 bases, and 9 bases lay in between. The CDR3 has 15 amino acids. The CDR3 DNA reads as TGTGCCAGTAGTACCCGACAAGCAACTAATGAAAAACTGTTTTTT. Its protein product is CASSTRQATNEKLFF. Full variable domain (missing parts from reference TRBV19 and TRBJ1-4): DGGITQSPKYLFRKEGQNVTLSCEQNLNHDAMYWYRQDPGQGLRLIYYSQIVNDFQKGDIAEGYSVSREKKESFPLTVTSAQKNPTAFYLCASSTRQATNEKLFFGSGTQLSVL.

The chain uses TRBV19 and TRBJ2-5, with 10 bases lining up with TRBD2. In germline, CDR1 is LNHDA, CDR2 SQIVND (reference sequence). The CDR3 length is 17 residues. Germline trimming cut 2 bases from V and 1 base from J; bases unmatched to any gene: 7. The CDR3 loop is CASSIIRLAGGQETQYF. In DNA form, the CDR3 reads TGTGCCAGTAGTATAATTAGGTTAGCGGGAGGCCAAGAGACCCAGTACTTC.

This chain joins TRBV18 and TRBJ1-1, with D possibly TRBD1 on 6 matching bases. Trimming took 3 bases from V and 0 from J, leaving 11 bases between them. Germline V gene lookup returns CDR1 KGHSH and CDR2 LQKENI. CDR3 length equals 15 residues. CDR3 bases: TGTGCCAGCTCACCGAATCAGGGGATGAACACTGAAGCTTTCTTT. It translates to CASSPNQGMNTEAFF.

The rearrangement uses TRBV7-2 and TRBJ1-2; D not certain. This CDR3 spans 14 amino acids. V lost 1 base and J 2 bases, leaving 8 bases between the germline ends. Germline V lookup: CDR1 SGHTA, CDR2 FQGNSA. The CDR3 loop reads CASSLEAGNYGYTF. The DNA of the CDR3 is TGTGCCAGCAGCTTAGAGGCGGGAAACTATGGCTACACCTTC.

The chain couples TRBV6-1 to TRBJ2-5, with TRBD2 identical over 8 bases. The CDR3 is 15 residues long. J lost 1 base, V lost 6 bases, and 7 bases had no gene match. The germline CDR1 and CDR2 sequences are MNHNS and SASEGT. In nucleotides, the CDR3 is TGTGCCAGCAGATTCGTAGCGGGATTCCAAGAGACCCAGTACTTC. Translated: CASRFVAGFQETQYF.

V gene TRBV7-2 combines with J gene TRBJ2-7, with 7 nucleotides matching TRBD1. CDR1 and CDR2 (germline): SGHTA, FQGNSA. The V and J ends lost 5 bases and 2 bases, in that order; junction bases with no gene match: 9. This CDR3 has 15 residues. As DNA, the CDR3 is TGTGCCAGCAGCCCTTGGGCAGGGGGAGCCTACGAGCAGTACTTC. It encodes CASSPWAGGAYEQYF.

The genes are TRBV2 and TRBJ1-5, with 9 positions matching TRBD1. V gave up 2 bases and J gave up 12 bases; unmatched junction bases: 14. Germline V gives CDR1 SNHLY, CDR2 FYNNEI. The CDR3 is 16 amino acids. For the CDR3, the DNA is TGTGCCAGCAGTGAATTCAGGACAGGGGATAGCGGGCTCCAGCATTTT. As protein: CASSEFRTGDSGLQHF.

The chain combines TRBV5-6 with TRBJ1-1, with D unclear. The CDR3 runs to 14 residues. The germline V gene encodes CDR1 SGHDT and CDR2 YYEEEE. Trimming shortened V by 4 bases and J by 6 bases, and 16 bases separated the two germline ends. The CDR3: CASSALLRLSEAFF. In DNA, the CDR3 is TGTGCCAGCAGCGCTCTTTTGCGGTTGTCTGAAGCTTTCTTT.

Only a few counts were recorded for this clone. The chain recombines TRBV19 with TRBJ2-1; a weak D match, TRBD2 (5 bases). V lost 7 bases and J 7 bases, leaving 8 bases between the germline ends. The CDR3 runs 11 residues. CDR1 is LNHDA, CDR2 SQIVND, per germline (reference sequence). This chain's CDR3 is CASKRGNEQFF. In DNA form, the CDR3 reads TGTGCCAGTAAAAGAGGGAATGAGCAGTTCTTC.

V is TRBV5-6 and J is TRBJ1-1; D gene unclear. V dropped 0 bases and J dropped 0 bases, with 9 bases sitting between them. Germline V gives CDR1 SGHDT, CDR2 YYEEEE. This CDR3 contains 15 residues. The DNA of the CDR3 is TGTGCCAGCAGCTTGGACAGCCGTTTGAACACTGAAGCTTTCTTT. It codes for CASSLDSRLNTEAFF.

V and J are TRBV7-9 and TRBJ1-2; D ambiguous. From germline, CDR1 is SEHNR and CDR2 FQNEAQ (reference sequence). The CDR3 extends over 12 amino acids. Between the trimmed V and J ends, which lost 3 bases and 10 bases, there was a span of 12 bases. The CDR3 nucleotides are TGTGCCAGCAGCTTCCAGGTGCCGGACTACACCTTC. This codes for CASSFQVPDYTF. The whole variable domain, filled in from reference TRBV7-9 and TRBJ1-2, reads DTGVSQNPRHKITKRGQNVTFRCDPISEHNRLYWYRQTLGQGPEFLTYFQNEAQLEKSRLLSDRFSAERPKGSFSTLEIQRTEQGDSAMYLCASSFQVPDYTFGSGTRLTVV.

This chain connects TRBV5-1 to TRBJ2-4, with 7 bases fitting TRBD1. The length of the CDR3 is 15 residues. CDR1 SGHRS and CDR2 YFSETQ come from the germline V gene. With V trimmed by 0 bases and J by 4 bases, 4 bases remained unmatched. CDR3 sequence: CASSLAWDRKNIQYF. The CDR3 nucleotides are TGCGCCAGCAGCTTGGCCTGGGACAGAAAAAACATTCAGTACTTC.

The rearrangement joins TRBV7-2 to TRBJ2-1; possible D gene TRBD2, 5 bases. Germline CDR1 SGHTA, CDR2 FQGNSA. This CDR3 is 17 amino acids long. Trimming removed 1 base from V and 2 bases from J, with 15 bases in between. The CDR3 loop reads CASSLEMPSRTYNEQFF. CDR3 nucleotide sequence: TGTGCCAGCAGCTTAGAGATGCCTAGCCGAACCTACAATGAGCAGTTCTTC. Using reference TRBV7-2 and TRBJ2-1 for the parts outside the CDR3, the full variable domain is GAGVSQSPSNKVTEKGKDVELRCDPISGHTALYWYRQSLGQGLEFLIYFQGNSAPDKSGLPSDRFSAERTGGSVSTLTIQRTQQEDSAVYLCASSLEMPSRTYNEQFFGPGTRLTVL.

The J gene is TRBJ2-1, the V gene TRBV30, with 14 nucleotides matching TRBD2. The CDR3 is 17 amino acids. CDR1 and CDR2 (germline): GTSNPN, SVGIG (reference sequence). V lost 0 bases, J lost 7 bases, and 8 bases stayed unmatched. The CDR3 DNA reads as TGTGCCTGGAGTGTACCCGGACTAGCGGGAGGTTGGAATGAGCAGTTCTTC. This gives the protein CAWSVPGLAGGWNEQFF.

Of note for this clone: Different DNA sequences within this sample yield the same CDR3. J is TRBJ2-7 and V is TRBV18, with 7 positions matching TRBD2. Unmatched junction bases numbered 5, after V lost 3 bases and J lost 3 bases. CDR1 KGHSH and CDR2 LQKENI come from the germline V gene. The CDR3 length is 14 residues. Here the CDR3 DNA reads TGTGCCAGCTCACCCGGACCGGGAGGCTACGAGCAGTACTTC. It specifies CASSPGPGGYEQYF. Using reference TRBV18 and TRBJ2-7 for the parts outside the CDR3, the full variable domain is NAGVMQNPRHLVRRRGQEARLRCSPMKGHSHVYWYRQLPEEGLKFMVYLQKENIIDESGMPKERFSAEFPKEGPSILRIQQVVRGDSAAYFCASSPGPGGYEQYFGPGTRLTVT.

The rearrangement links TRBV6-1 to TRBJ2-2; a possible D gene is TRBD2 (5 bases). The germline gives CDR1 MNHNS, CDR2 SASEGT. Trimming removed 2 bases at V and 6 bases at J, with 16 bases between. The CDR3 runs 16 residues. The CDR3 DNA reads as TGTGCCAGCAGTGAATCATTTGCCGAGGGTGCCGGGGAGCTGTTTTTT. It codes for CASSESFAEGAGELFF.

CDR3 sequence (DNA): TGTGCCAGCAGCTTAGAGGCCCTCCCCCGAGGGTTCGAGCAGTTCTTC. Translated, it gives CASSLEALPRGFEQFF. The chain uses TRBV11-2 and TRBJ2-1, with D maybe TRBD2 (5 bases). The germline V and J ends were trimmed by 0 bases and 10 bases, with 19 bases remaining between them. The CDR3 covers 16 residues. Germline CDR1 reads SGHAT; CDR2 reads FQNNGV. The full variable domain, with the rest looked up from reference TRBV11-2 and TRBJ2-1, is EAGVAQSPRYKIIEKRQSVAFWCNPISGHATLYWYQQILGQGPKLLIQFQNNGVVDDSQLPKDRFSAERLKGVDSTLKIQPAKLEDSAVYLCASSLEALPRGFEQFFGPGTRLTVL.

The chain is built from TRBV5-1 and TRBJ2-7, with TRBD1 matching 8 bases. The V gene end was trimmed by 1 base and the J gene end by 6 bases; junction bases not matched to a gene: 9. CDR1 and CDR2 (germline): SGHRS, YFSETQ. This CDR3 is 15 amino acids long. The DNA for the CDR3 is TGCGCCAGCAGCTTGTCAGGACAGGGCTTTGGCGAGCAGTACTTC. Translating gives CASSLSGQGFGEQYF.